What follows are 18 T cell receptor beta chains derived from one specimen sequenced in a study of CD8 T cells in ankylosing spondylitis. Regarding the study as a whole: There was a TCR beta motif, made of eight highly homologous variants, that appeared characteristic of ankylosing spondylitis blood.

The antigens these receptors bind are not known. MiXCR, applied by TCRdb to the 5' RACE reads, yields one record per CDR3 protein. The data contain about 450,000 distinct CDR3 sequences, 25% to 30% of them singletons. Sample: blood, either unsorted or a sorted T cell fraction (not recorded which). The receptors shown here come from a male donor with ankylosing spondylitis.

Concerning this clonotype itself: An end of the junction differs from the germline gene, which may be a read error. The chain links TRBV11-3 to TRBJ2-3, with D maybe TRBD2 (6 bases). CDR3 length: 16 amino acids. In germline, CDR1 is SGHNT, CDR2 YENEEA. CDR3 loop: CASRLGGTTSTDTQYF. In DNA, the CDR3 is TGTGCCAGCAGATTAGGCGGGACGACTAGCACAGATACGCAGTATTTT.

This clonotype was counted a few times. The rearrangement uses TRBV4-1 and TRBJ2-1, with 9 bases identical to TRBD2. Germline V lookup: CDR1 MGHRA, CDR2 YSYEKL. The trim removed 0 bases at V and 6 bases at J, leaving 9 bases unmatched. The CDR3 sequence is 17 residues long. The DNA of the CDR3 is TGCGCCAGCAGCCAAGATATCGGCGGGAGGGGGACCAATGAGCAGTTCTTC. Its protein product is CASSQDIGGRGTNEQFF.

This clonotype appeared a few times. This chain joins TRBV10-3 and TRBJ2-6, with no clear D. This CDR3 spans 15 amino acids. V shed 0 bases and J shed 6 bases, with 9 bases lying between them. Germline values: CDR1 ENHRY, CDR2 SYGVKD. The CDR3 loop is CAISESRAEANVLTF. In DNA, the CDR3 is TGTGCCATCAGTGAGTCGCGCGCAGAGGCCAACGTCCTGACTTTC.

In nucleotides, the CDR3 is TGTGCCAGCAGTCCCCACCCAGGGAAGTTGTCAGATACGCAGTATTTT. This translates into CASSPHPGKLSDTQYF. This sequence joins TRBV27 and TRBJ2-3; weak D call: TRBD1 (5 bases). Germline values: CDR1 MNHEY, CDR2 SMNVEV (reference sequence). V shed 5 bases and J shed 4 bases, with 19 bases lying between them. This CDR3 is built from 16 residues.

This chain links TRBV14 with TRBJ2-7; D unresolved. This CDR3 has 13 amino acids. Trimming stripped 3 bases from V and 6 bases from J, with 12 bases between. Germline V gene lookup returns CDR1 SGHDN and CDR2 FVKESK. The CDR3 bases are TGTGCCAGCAGCCAGAACATCTGGGGCGAGCAGTACGTC. Protein product: CASSQNIWGEQYV.

This clonotype was seen only a few times. This chain links TRBV20-1 with TRBJ2-5, with 8 bases lining up with TRBD2. The CDR3 covers 17 residues. With V trimmed by 3 bases and J by 4 bases, 16 bases remained unmatched. CDR1 DFQATT and CDR2 SNEGSKA come from the germline V gene (reference sequence). The CDR3 spells CSASDDSGIRYRETQYF. CDR3 coding DNA: TGCAGTGCTAGTGATGATAGCGGGATCCGATACAGAGAGACCCAGTACTTC.

V usage is TRBV29-1 and J usage is TRBJ2-5; 7 nucleotides match TRBD2. CDR1 is SQVTM and CDR2 is ANQGSEA in the germline V gene. This CDR3 has 14 residues. The junction had 12 bases not matched to a gene; V was cut back by 6 bases and J by 5 bases. The CDR3 nucleotides read TGCAGCGTCGAGGGAGCGGGATTGGGGGAGACCCAGTACTTC. Translated: CSVEGAGLGETQYF.

V is TRBV29-1 and J is TRBJ2-1; 7 bases map to TRBD2. V trimming: 4 bases; J trimming: 5 bases; junction bases outside the gene matches: 8. CDR1 SQVTM and CDR2 ANQGSEA come from the germline V gene. The CDR3 loop spans 14 amino acids. The CDR3 loop reads CSVAGPGRNNEQFF. CDR3 in DNA: TGCAGCGTTGCGGGACCCGGGAGGAACAATGAGCAGTTCTTC.

This sequence joins TRBV19 and TRBJ2-1; TRBD2 aligns across 13 bases. V trimming: 4 bases; J trimming: 0 bases; junction bases outside the gene matches: 12. The CDR3 runs 20 residues. Germline CDR1 reads LNHDA; CDR2 reads SQIVND (reference sequence). CDR3 nucleotide sequence: TGTGCCAGTAGTAAAGGACTAGCGGGAGATTTTTTTAGCTCCTACAATGAGCAGTTCTTC. It translates to CASSKGLAGDFFSSYNEQFF.

The J gene is TRBJ2-7, the V gene TRBV15, with 9 nucleotides matching TRBD2. The CDR3 is made up of 15 amino acids. Germline trimming cut 0 bases from V and 3 bases from J; bases unmatched to any gene: 3. CDR1 is LNHNV and CDR2 is YYDKDF in the germline V gene (reference sequence). CDR3 sequence (DNA): TGTGCCACCAGCAGAGAGACTAGCGGATTCTACGAGCAGTACTTC. Amino acids: CATSRETSGFYEQYF.

This clonotype was found a few times. V gene TRBV29-1 combines with J gene TRBJ2-1; TRBD2 matches at 9 bases. The germline V gene encodes CDR1 SQVTM and CDR2 ANQGSEA. The CDR3 consists of 17 residues. With V trimmed by 4 bases and J by 4 bases, 14 bases remained unmatched. This CDR3 reads CSVGGLRGLASYNEQFF. Written as DNA, the CDR3 is TGCAGCGTTGGAGGGTTGAGAGGACTAGCGTCTTACAATGAGCAGTTCTTC.

A note on this clonotype: One junction end does not reproduce the germline sequence, and a read error may be involved. J is TRBJ1-6 and V is TRBV12-3 or TRBV12-4; TRBD1 agrees at 10 bases. This CDR3 contains 15 residues. As DNA, the CDR3 is TGTGCCAGCAGTGTAGCCGGGACAGGGGATTCACCCCTCCACTTT. It codes for CASSVAGTGDSPLHF.

In its sample, this clonotype was seen a few times. This chain links TRBV20-1 with TRBJ2-1; TRBD2 aligns across 11 bases. The CDR3 is 15 residues long. Germline loops: CDR1 DFQATT, CDR2 SNEGSKA (reference sequence). With 7 bases clipped from V and 5 bases from J, the junction kept 10 bases outside the gene matches. The CDR3, as DNA: TGCAGTGTCCCGGAGGGGACTAGCGGAGACAATGAGCAGTTCTTC. Protein: CSVPEGTSGDNEQFF.

The DNA for the CDR3 is TGTGCCAGCAGTAAACGACGGACTGCCGGAATTCCCGACGAGCAGTACTTC. This encodes CASSKRRTAGIPDEQYF. This chain connects TRBV25-1 to TRBJ2-7; the D gene is possibly TRBD2 (5 bases). The V and J ends lost 5 bases and 5 bases respectively, with 25 bases between them. The CDR3 runs 17 residues. The V gene's germline CDR1 is MGHDK and CDR2 SYGVNS.

This chain connects TRBV25-1 to TRBJ1-2; no reliable D call. This CDR3 comprises 11 residues. Trimming pared 5 bases from V and 4 bases from J, leaving 5 bases between. CDR1 is MGHDK and CDR2 is SYGVNS in the germline V gene. The CDR3: CASSNGYGYTF. In DNA, the CDR3 is TGTGCCAGCAGTAACGGCTATGGCTACACCTTC.

This clonotype has a handful of counts. This sequence joins TRBV5-1 and TRBJ2-7; 7 nucleotides line up with TRBD2. The germline gives CDR1 SGHRS, CDR2 YFSETQ. Trimming at V came to 5 bases and at J to 2 bases, leaving 7 bases not matched to a gene. CDR3 length: 14 amino acids. CDR3 region: CASRPGGGPYEQYF. The CDR3 DNA reads as TGCGCCAGCAGGCCGGGCGGGGGACCCTACGAGCAGTACTTC. Combining the CDR3 with reference TRBV5-1 and TRBJ2-7 gives the whole variable domain KAGVTQTPRYLIKTRGQQVTLSCSPISGHRSVSWYQQTPGQGLQFLFEYFSETQRNKGNFPGRFSGRQFSNSRSEMNVSTLELGDSALYLCASRPGGGPYEQYFGPGTRLTVT.

This clonotype occurred a few times. The V gene is TRBV24-1, the J gene TRBJ2-5; perhaps TRBD2 as D (5 bases). Germline-derived CDR1 and CDR2 are KGHDR and SFDVKD. This CDR3 contains 16 residues. V gave up 4 bases and J gave up 3 bases, with 17 bases separating them. CDR3 coding DNA: TGTGCCACCAGTGACTCAAAGACGGAGGTCAAAGAGACCCAGTACTTC. Amino acids: CATSDSKTEVKETQYF.

This clonotype was counted only a few times. The V gene is TRBV11-1, the J gene TRBJ2-7; TRBD1 aligns across 10 bases. The CDR3 consists of 20 residues. Germline loops: CDR1 SGHAT, CDR2 FQDESV (reference sequence). Germline trimming cut 3 bases from V and 2 bases from J; bases unmatched to any gene: 19. The CDR3 DNA reads TGTGCCAGCAGCTTTAAGACAGGGGGCCCACCCGGGACTAGGACCTACGAGCAGTACTTC. Its translation is CASSFKTGGPPGTRTYEQYF.